What follows are 27 T cell receptor beta chains derived from one specimen sequenced in a study of blood T cell repertoires in COVID-19. Clones were read by immunoSEQ multiplex PCR, and TCRdb kept only the in-frame ones, dropping some. The sample consists of 70,000 to 75,000 clones, 70% to 80% of them appearing once. Input material: peripheral blood. Receptor source: a man aged 60 to 69 with active or convalescent COVID-19.

This chain uses TRBV6-5 with TRBJ2-1; 7 nucleotides line up with TRBD1. V was pared by 6 bases and J by 1 base, with 6 bases of the junction left unmatched. Germline V gives CDR1 MNHEY, CDR2 SVGAGI. There are 15 residues in the CDR3. CDR3: CASRPRDRSYNEQFF. DNA for the CDR3: TGTGCCAGCAGACCCCGGGACAGATCCTACAATGAGCAGTTCTTC.

This rearrangement joins TRBV2 to TRBJ2-7, with unresolved D. The CDR3 is 13 residues long. Germline V gene lookup returns CDR1 SNHLY and CDR2 FYNNEI. The V end lost 3 bases, the J end lost 1 base, and 7 bases lay between the germline ends. CDR3 in amino acids: CASSDMTSYEQYF. The CDR3 DNA reads as TGTGCCAGCAGTGATATGACATCCTACGAGCAGTACTTC.

V is TRBV6-1 and J is TRBJ2-3, with 9 bases matching TRBD1. The ends lost 4 bases at V and 3 bases at J; junction bases unmatched: 8. CDR3 length: 16 residues. CDR1 and CDR2 (germline): MNHNS, SASEGT. CDR3 sequence: CASSGFRDRVTDTQYF. In DNA, the CDR3 is TGTGCCAGCAGTGGCTTCCGGGACAGGGTGACAGATACGCAGTATTTT.

This clone has just one count. This chain uses TRBV28 with TRBJ1-1; D call uncertain. CDR1 and CDR2 (germline): MDHEN, SYDVKM. Deletions cut 5 bases from V and 6 bases from J, with 10 bases between. The CDR3 is made up of 12 amino acids. This chain's CDR3 is CASSLYSAEAFF. In DNA form, the CDR3 reads TGTGCCAGCAGTCTATACTCCGCTGAAGCTTTCTTT.

The chain links TRBV5-6 to TRBJ1-5, with no clear D. Per the germline V gene, CDR1 is SGHDT and CDR2 is YYEEEE. V was pared by 4 bases and J by 4 bases, with 9 bases between. This CDR3 region has 13 residues. The CDR3 loop reads CASSPGRNQPQHF. The CDR3 nucleotides read TGTGCCAGCAGCCCGGGGAGGAATCAGCCCCAGCATTTT. The full variable domain, its missing parts supplied by reference TRBV5-6 and TRBJ1-5, is DAGVTQSPTHLIKTRGQQVTLRCSPKSGHDTVSWYQQALGQGPQFIFQYYEEEERQRGNFPDRFSGHQFPNYSSELNVNALLLGDSALYLCASSPGRNQPQHFGDGTRLSIL.

The chain joins TRBV18 to TRBJ2-7; D unclear. Germline loops: CDR1 KGHSH, CDR2 LQKENI. V shed 3 bases and J shed 1 base, with 7 bases lying between them. This CDR3 contains 13 residues. CDR3 coding DNA: TGTGCCAGCTCACCTCCAGGTTCCTACGAGCAGTACTTC. Translation: CASSPPGSYEQYF. Based on the CDR3 plus reference TRBV18 and TRBJ2-7, the full variable domain is NAGVMQNPRHLVRRRGQEARLRCSPMKGHSHVYWYRQLPEEGLKFMVYLQKENIIDESGMPKERFSAEFPKEGPSILRIQQVVRGDSAAYFCASSPPGSYEQYFGPGTRLTVT.

V and J are TRBV13 and TRBJ2-7, with 10 bases fitting TRBD1. Per the germline V gene, CDR1 is PRHDT and CDR2 is FYEKMQ (reference sequence). V shed 5 bases and J 0 bases; nucleotides not matched to a gene: 4. This CDR3 is 15 amino acids long. The CDR3 DNA follows: TGTGCCAGCAGCGCGGACAGGGGGGCCTCCTACGAGCAGTACTTC. This translates into CASSADRGASYEQYF. The complete variable domain, with remaining parts taken from reference TRBV13 and TRBJ2-7, reads AAGVIQSPRHLIKEKRETATLKCYPIPRHDTVYWYQQGPGQDPQFLISFYEKMQSDKGSIPDRFSAQQFSDYHSELNMSSLELGDSALYFCASSADRGASYEQYFGPGTRLTVT.

V is TRBV7-9 and J is TRBJ2-1; the match to TRBD1 covers 8 bases. This CDR3 has 15 residues. Trimming at V came to 7 bases and at J to 12 bases, leaving 17 bases not matched to a gene. Germline V gene lookup returns CDR1 SEHNR and CDR2 FQNEAQ (reference sequence). CDR3: CASNPRTGTLLGQFF. CDR3 DNA: TGTGCCAGCAACCCTAGGACAGGGACCCTATTGGGGCAGTTCTTC.

The chain combines TRBV5-4 with TRBJ2-1; 9 bases agree with TRBD1. V shed 5 bases, J shed 6 bases, and the junction held 12 bases outside the gene matches. CDR1 is SGHNT and CDR2 is YYREEE in the germline V gene (reference sequence). This CDR3 spans 16 amino acids. CDR3 loop: CASSFGDRAVVNEQFF. The CDR3 nucleotides are TGTGCCAGCAGTTTTGGGGACAGGGCGGTCGTCAATGAGCAGTTCTTC.

This clone was recorded a few times. The genes are TRBV2 and TRBJ2-3; the D gene is possibly TRBD1 (5 bases). V lost 1 base, J lost 6 bases, and 14 bases lay in between. Germline V gives CDR1 SNHLY, CDR2 FYNNEI. The CDR3 is 15 amino acids. The CDR3 spells CASSEGVGAGDTQYF. CDR3 nucleotide sequence: TGTGCCAGCAGTGAAGGAGTAGGGGCTGGGGATACGCAGTATTTT.

This chain joins TRBV19 and TRBJ2-3, with TRBD2 matching 9 bases. CDR1 LNHDA and CDR2 SQIVND come from the germline V gene (reference sequence). The CDR3 runs to 13 residues. V shed 9 bases, J shed 5 bases, and the junction held 6 bases outside the gene matches. The DNA for the CDR3 is TGTGCCAGCGGCCTAGCGGGACAAGATACGCAGTATTTT. Translation: CASGLAGQDTQYF. The whole variable domain, remainder taken from reference TRBV19 and TRBJ2-3, is DGGITQSPKYLFRKEGQNVTLSCEQNLNHDAMYWYRQDPGQGLRLIYYSQIVNDFQKGDIAEGYSVSREKKESFPLTVTSAQKNPTAFYLCASGLAGQDTQYFGPGTRLTVL.

This chain joins TRBV4-2 and TRBJ1-2; D is uncertain. The germline gives CDR1 LGHNA, CDR2 YNFKEQ. The germline V and J ends were trimmed by 0 bases and 5 bases, with 16 bases remaining between them. The CDR3 is 16 residues long. The DNA for the CDR3 is TGTGCCAGCAGCCAAGATACAAAAGTGCAGGTTTATGGCTACACCTTC. Translation: CASSQDTKVQVYGYTF.

The rearrangement links TRBV20-1 to TRBJ1-2; D perhaps matches TRBD1 (5 bases). Germline-derived CDR1 and CDR2 are DFQATT and SNEGSKA (reference sequence). CDR3 size: 13 residues. V lost 3 bases, J lost 3 bases, and 11 bases lay in between. DNA of the CDR3: TGCAGTGCTAGTAGGGGCTCGGACTATGGCTACACCTTC. It yields the protein CSASRGSDYGYTF.

This clone has only a few counts. V and J are TRBV19 and TRBJ1-2, with TRBD1 identical over 8 bases. The CDR3 covers 14 residues. The germline V gene has CDR1 LNHDA and CDR2 SQIVND (reference sequence). Unmatched junction bases numbered 6, after V lost 4 bases and J lost 5 bases. CDR3 residues: CASSKTGVQYGYTF. The CDR3 coding sequence is TGTGCCAGTAGTAAGACAGGGGTCCAATATGGCTACACCTTC.

V is TRBV28 and J is TRBJ1-2; D unclear. This CDR3 region has 13 residues. The germline V gene has CDR1 MDHEN and CDR2 SYDVKM. V lost 11 bases, J lost 8 bases, and 21 bases lay in between. CDR3 residues: CAASRRLLEGYTF. In DNA form, the CDR3 reads TGTGCCGCCAGTCGGAGGCTCCTTGAGGGCTACACCTTC.

The chain combines TRBV6-5 with TRBJ1-6; the D is unclear. The CDR3 is made up of 13 amino acids. Per germline, CDR1 MNHEY and CDR2 SVGAGI. Trimming took off 8 bases at V and 7 bases at J, with 12 bases between the two ends. This chain's CDR3 is CASRRAANSPLHF. CDR3 nucleotide sequence: TGTGCCAGCCGGAGGGCGGCAAATTCACCCCTCCACTTT.

This chain links TRBV28 with TRBJ2-1; 7 nucleotides match TRBD2. This CDR3 has 15 residues. Looked up from germline, CDR1 is MDHEN and CDR2 is SYDVKM. V trimming: 3 bases; J trimming: 2 bases; junction bases outside the gene matches: 4. The CDR3 nucleotides are TGTGCCAGCAGTTTGGGGGGGGTCACCTACAATGAGCAGTTCTTC. Protein: CASSLGGVTYNEQFF. Supplemented by reference TRBV28 and TRBJ2-1, the full variable domain reads DVKVTQSSRYLVKRTGEKVFLECVQDMDHENMFWYRQDPGLGLRLIYFSYDVKMKEKGDIPEGYSVSREKKERFSLILESASTNQTSMYLCASSLGGVTYNEQFFGPGTRLTVL.

The V call is TRBV27, the J call TRBJ1-2; possibly TRBD1 for D (6 bases). The CDR3 sequence is 13 residues long. Germline CDR1 and CDR2: MNHEY and SMNVEV (reference sequence). V was trimmed by 4 bases and J by 8 bases, leaving 14 bases between them. The CDR3 loop is CASSSYRDGGYTF. In nucleotides, the CDR3 is TGTGCCAGCAGTTCTTACAGGGACGGCGGCTACACCTTC.

The V gene is TRBV6-5, the J gene TRBJ2-1, with D possibly being TRBD1 (6 bases). Trimming removed 4 bases from V and 5 bases from J, with 9 bases in between. Per germline, CDR1 MNHEY and CDR2 SVGAGI. The CDR3 has 13 residues. DNA for the CDR3: TGTGCCAGCAGTTGGGGGCCCAACAATGAGCAGTTCTTC. Translating gives CASSWGPNNEQFF.

V is TRBV5-1 and J is TRBJ1-1, with TRBD1 identical over 10 bases. Trimming cost V 4 bases and J 6 bases; bases outside gene matches: 3. The CDR3 is made up of 13 amino acids. Germline CDR1 is SGHRS and CDR2 is YFSETQ. CDR3 in amino acids: CASSVGTGAEAFF. The DNA for the CDR3 is TGCGCCAGCAGCGTAGGGACAGGGGCTGAAGCTTTCTTT.

Comments on this clone: The sample holds other DNA sequences that translate to the same CDR3. This rearrangement joins TRBV5-4 to TRBJ1-1; D may be TRBD1 (5 bases). Trimming took off 1 base at V and 0 bases at J, with 7 bases between the two ends. The CDR3 is made up of 14 amino acids. The germline V gene has CDR1 SGHNT and CDR2 YYREEE (reference sequence). CDR3 residues: CASSLTGLNTEAFF. The CDR3 bases are TGTGCCAGCAGCTTGACAGGCTTGAACACTGAAGCTTTCTTT.

V is TRBV4-2 and J is TRBJ2-7; 12 nucleotides match TRBD2. CDR1 is LGHNA and CDR2 is YNFKEQ in the germline V gene. The CDR3 has 15 residues. Unmatched junction bases numbered 4, after V lost 3 bases and J lost 4 bases. For the CDR3, the DNA is TGTGCCAGCAGCCAGCTAGCGGGGGGGCCGTACGAGCAGTACTTC. Protein product: CASSQLAGGPYEQYF.

This clone occurred once. The V and J genes are TRBV10-3 and TRBJ2-6; D perhaps matches TRBD1 (6 bases). The germline CDR1 and CDR2 sequences are ENHRY and SYGVKD. This CDR3 comprises 14 residues. V was cut by 8 bases and J by 2 bases, with 10 bases left in between. The CDR3 sequence is CAIPGTTGANVLTF. The CDR3 DNA reads TGTGCCATCCCCGGGACAACTGGGGCCAACGTCCTGACTTTC.

CDR3 residues: CASSQWGRGNTIYF. Written as DNA, the CDR3 is TGCGCCAGCAGCCAATGGGGGCGTGGAAACACCATATATTTT. This chain uses TRBV4-1 with TRBJ1-3; tentatively, D is TRBD1 (6 bases). Germline CDR1 is MGHRA and CDR2 is YSYEKL. The V gene lost 2 bases and the J gene lost 3 bases, with 8 bases spanning the gap. The CDR3 is 14 amino acids.

The rearrangement links TRBV7-2 to TRBJ2-4; 9 bases line up with TRBD2. In germline, CDR1 is SGHTA, CDR2 FQGNSA. V dropped 3 bases and J dropped 6; count of bases not matched to a gene: 12. This CDR3 is 17 amino acids long. CDR3 region: CASSFRARGGRGNIQYF. Written as DNA, the CDR3 is TGTGCCAGCAGCTTTCGGGCGCGGGGGGGCCGGGGAAACATTCAGTACTTC.

The chain employs TRBV7-9 and TRBJ2-7, with TRBD2 matching 9 bases. The CDR3 length is 15 residues. Germline CDR1 and CDR2: SEHNR and FQNEAQ (reference sequence). The ends lost 5 bases at V and 2 bases at J; junction bases unmatched: 7. The CDR3 region is CASSAPSGATYEQYF. The CDR3 DNA follows: TGTGCCAGCAGCGCTCCTAGCGGGGCCACCTACGAGCAGTACTTC.

About this clone itself: The identical CDR3 is also encoded by other nucleotide sequences in the sample. This rearrangement joins TRBV4-1 to TRBJ2-3, with 9 bases that match TRBD2. Germline trimming cut 1 base from V and 0 bases from J; bases unmatched to any gene: 2. CDR1 and CDR2 (germline): MGHRA, YSYEKL. CDR3 length equals 16 residues. The CDR3 region has the DNA TGCGCCAGCAGCCAAGGTAGCGGGAGAAGCACAGATACGCAGTATTTT. Residues: CASSQGSGRSTDTQYF.